This note documents a single TCR beta chain sequence. The data are from a study of blood T cells in healthy people across ages. Next came a second PCR, run for about 6 to 11 cycles, which used a sample-barcoded 5' primer along with a J-beta primer mix. One entry per CDR3 protein, called by TCRdb with MiXCR from the 5' RACE reads. The sample carries 1.5 million to 2 million distinct CDR3 sequences, about 50% recorded once. CDR1 is MDHEN, CDR2 SYDVKM, per germline. The CDR3 runs to 14 residues. The sample was blood. This TCR was sampled from a woman in her thirties or forties in good health. This rearrangement joins TRBV28 to TRBJ2-7, with TRBD1 matching over 8 bases. Judging by the DNA end, TRBJ2-5 fits better; the J call may be wrong. CDR3 bases: TGTGCCAGCAGGTCAGGGGGCACGGTAGAGACCCAGTACTTC. Amino acids: CASRSGGTVETQYF.